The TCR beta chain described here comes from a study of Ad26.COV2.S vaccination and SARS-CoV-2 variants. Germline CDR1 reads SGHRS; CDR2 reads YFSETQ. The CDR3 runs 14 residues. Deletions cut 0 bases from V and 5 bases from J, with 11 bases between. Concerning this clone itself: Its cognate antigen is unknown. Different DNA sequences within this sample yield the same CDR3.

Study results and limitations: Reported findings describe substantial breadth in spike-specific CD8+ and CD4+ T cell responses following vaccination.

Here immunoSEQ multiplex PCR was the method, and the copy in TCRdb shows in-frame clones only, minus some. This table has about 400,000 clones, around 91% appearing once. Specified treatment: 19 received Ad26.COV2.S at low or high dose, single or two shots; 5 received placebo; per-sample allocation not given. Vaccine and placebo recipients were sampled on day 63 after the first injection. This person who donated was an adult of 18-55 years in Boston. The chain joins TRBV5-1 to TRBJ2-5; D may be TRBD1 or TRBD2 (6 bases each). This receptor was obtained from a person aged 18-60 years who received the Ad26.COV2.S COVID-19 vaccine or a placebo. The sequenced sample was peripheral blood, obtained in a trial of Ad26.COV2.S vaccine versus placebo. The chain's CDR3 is CASSLGGAEETQYF. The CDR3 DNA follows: TGCGCCAGCAGCTTGGGGGGGGCCGAGGAGACCCAGTACTTC.